This T cell receptor (beta chain) was recovered during a study of T cell repertoires in cytomegalovirus infection. Study as a whole: Public TCR beta signatures provided an indication of both CMV infection and a matching HLA type.

V shed 2 bases and J shed 5 bases, with 7 bases lying between them. The germline V gene has CDR1 DFQATT and CDR2 SNEGSKA (reference sequence). The length of the CDR3 is 11 residues. Only a few counts were recorded for this clonotype. TCRdb re-called the reads through MiXCR, storing one row per CDR3 protein. The data show 630,000 or so distinct CDR3 sequences, less than 25% seen once. The receptor was isolated from a human donor in good health (CMV status not recorded). Some clones in this sample may be carry-over from other donors' samples. Sequenced input: CD8+ T cells from PBMCs. The chain joins TRBV20-1 to TRBJ2-7; no clear D. CDR3 protein: CSARITDEQYF. The CDR3 DNA reads as TGCAGTGCTAGAATCACGGACGAGCAGTACTTC.